This T cell receptor (beta chain) originates from a study of shared clonotypes between healthy human individuals. Negatively enriched CD4+ T cells were divided by CD45RA into naive and memory. Sequencing was performed with immunoSEQ multiplex PCR; in TCRdb, only in-frame clones are kept and a portion is missing. The sample lists about a million clones, approximately 80% occurring once. The study's findings and limits: It was the non-shared clonotypes that had lower generation probabilities than clonotypes shared by all four donors.

A note on this clone: The antigen remains undetermined.

CDR3 length: 15 amino acids. V was clipped by 7 bases and J by 0 bases, with 13 bases between them. Germline CDR1 MNHNS, CDR2 SASEGT. The chain links TRBV6-1 to TRBJ1-5; D is perhaps TRBD1 (5 bases). The clonotype originates from a man aged 18 to 29 in good health. Some clones in this sample may be carry-over from other donors' samples. The sequenced material came from memory CD4+ T cells from PBMCs. The sample's subset: CD45RA-negative fraction. The CDR3 coding sequence is TGTGCCAGCAAAGTGGGACCTTATAGCAATCAGCCCCAGCATTTT. It codes for CASKVGPYSNQPQHF.